This T cell receptor beta chain comes out of a study of T cells after somatic rescue of genetic block. Looked up from germline, CDR1 is MNHEY and CDR2 is SVGAGI. The CDR3 runs 13 residues. V lost 2 bases, J lost 1 base, and 6 bases lay in between. This table comes from immunoSEQ multiplex PCR, and its TCRdb copy is limited to in-frame clones, with some not included. The table lists about 88,000 clones, just under 90% of them singletons. Material: peripheral blood mononuclear cells (PBMCs). The V call is TRBV6-5, the J call TRBJ2-7, with D maybe TRBD1 (5 bases). The receptor was isolated from a woman aged 18-29 years. DNA of the CDR3: TGTGCCAGCAGTTACCGACAGTCCTACGAGCAGTACTTC. The encoded protein is CASSYRQSYEQYF.